These T cell receptor beta chains were read from a single sample in a study of cytomegalovirus exposure and HLA in healthy donors. The table came from immunoSEQ multiplex PCR; TCRdb's copy has only in-frame clones and leaves some out. This table holds under 200,000 clones, about four fifths found once. Source material: PBMCs. These receptors were taken from a male donor in good health and CMV-seropositive. The CDR3 runs from the conserved cysteine through the conserved F or W. A D gene is named only where the DNA matches it firmly. Size is stated for part of the rows, as once, few or many counts, or as a class when the clone is expanded.

>-|TRBJ1-6|TRBV11-3|-
CASSPGSGPLHF
TGTGCCAGCAGCCCCGGTTCGGGACCCCTCCACTTT
>-|TRBJ2-7|TRBV11-2|once
CASSPLGEQYF
TGTGCCAGCAGCCCGTTGGGCGAGCAGTACTTC
>TRBD1|TRBJ2-7|TRBV25-1|-
CASSASTGAGYEQYF
TGTGCCAGCAGTGCATCGACAGGGGCGGGGTACGAGCAGTACTTC
>TRBD1|TRBJ1-4|TRBV28|-
CASSQGGTGDEKLFF
TGTGCCAGCAGTCAAGGGGGGACAGGGGATGAAAAACTGTTTTTT
>-|TRBJ2-2|TRBV27|-
CASSSGTLNTGELFF
TGTGCCAGCAGTTCCGGGACACTGAACACCGGGGAGCTGTTTTTT
>TRBD2|TRBJ2-1|TRBV15|-
CATSRAGYNNEQFF
TGTGCCACCAGTAGAGCGGGATATAACAATGAGCAGTTCTTC
>TRBD2|TRBJ2-1|TRBV9|-
CASSGGTSGSSYNEQFF
TGTGCCAGCAGCGGCGGGACTAGCGGGAGCTCCTACAATGAGCAGTTCTTC
>-|TRBJ2-7|TRBV4-3|-
CASSLRSGYYEQYF
TGCGCCAGCAGCCTCCGAAGCGGCTACTACGAGCAGTACTTC
>-|TRBJ2-2|TRBV7-2|-
CASSLDGRTTGELFF
TGTGCCAGCAGCTTAGACGGGAGAACTACCGGGGAGCTGTTTTTT
>TRBD1|TRBJ1-1|TRBV5-1|-
CASRATGGDTEAFF
TGCGCCAGCAGGGCGACAGGGGGGGACACTGAAGCTTTCTTT
>-|TRBJ1-2|TRBV20-1|-
CSASPVYGYTF
TGCAGTGCTAGTCCGGTCTATGGCTACACCTTC
>-|TRBJ1-2|TRBV27|-
CASSRGTAGGYTF
TGTGCCAGCAGTCGCGGGACGGCGGGGGGCTACACCTTC
>TRBD1|TRBJ1-1|TRBV10-2|-
CASSDWQGAGEAFF
TGCGCCAGCAGTGATTGGCAGGGGGCTGGTGAAGCTTTCTTT
>TRBD2|TRBJ2-5|TRBV29-1|-
CSAQSSGRLETQYF
TGCAGCGCCCAGAGTAGCGGGAGACTGGAGACCCAGTACTTC
>-|TRBJ2-7|TRBV30|-
CAWGTNSYEQYF
TGTGCCTGGGGGACAAACTCCTACGAGCAGTACTTC
>-|TRBJ1-2|TRBV5-4|-
CASSLGQNNYGYTF
TGTGCCAGCAGCTTGGGACAGAATAACTATGGCTACACCTTC
>TRBD2|TRBJ2-3|TRBV30|once
CAWSVSAGVADTQYF
TGTGCCTGGAGTGTATCAGCGGGAGTAGCGGATACGCAGTATTTT
>TRBD2|TRBJ2-2|TRBV6-1|-
CASSWGLGDTGELFF
TGTGCCAGCAGTTGGGGACTAGGCGATACCGGGGAGCTGTTTTTT
>-|TRBJ2-7|TRBV25-1|once
CASSVDRPLYEQYF
TGTGCCAGCAGTGTTGACAGGCCACTGTACGAGCAGTACTTC
>-|TRBJ2-2|TRBV19|once
CASSIFPGALPGELFF
TGTGCCAGTAGTATTTTCCCAGGGGCCCTCCCCGGGGAGCTGTTTTTT
>-|TRBJ1-2|TRBV30|-
CAWSVPGDYGYTF
TGTGCCTGGAGTGTGCCGGGGGACTATGGCTACACCTTC
>TRBD2|TRBJ2-7|TRBV19|-
CASSIAGGSSYEQYF
TGTGCCAGTAGTATTGCGGGGGGGAGCTCCTACGAGCAGTACTTC
>TRBD1|TRBJ2-7|TRBV28|-
CASSFPRDRGIYSYEQYF
TGTGCCAGCAGTTTCCCTCGGGACAGGGGGATCTACTCCTACGAGCAGTACTTC
>TRBD1|TRBJ1-2|TRBV4-3|-
CASSRGTGGFGYTF
TGCGCCAGCAGCCGTGGGACAGGGGGTTTTGGCTACACCTTC
>-|TRBJ1-4|TRBV28|-
CASTVMGPGSTNEKLFF
TGTGCCAGCACCGTCATGGGGCCTGGATCCACTAATGAAAAACTGTTTTTT
>-|TRBJ1-3|TRBV5-4|-
CASSLTGLSGNTIYF
TGTGCCAGCAGCCTGACAGGACTCTCTGGAAACACCATATATTTT
>TRBD1|TRBJ1-2|TRBV11-2|few
CASSLDQGGFYGYTF
TGTGCCAGCAGCTTAGATCAGGGGGGATTCTATGGCTACACCTTC
>-|TRBJ2-7|TRBV7-9|-
CASSSPKKSPSYEQYF
TGTGCCAGCAGCTCACCCAAGAAGAGCCCATCCTACGAGCAGTACTTC
>-|TRBJ1-5|TRBV30|few
CAWSVSGNQPQHF
TGTGCCTGGAGTGTCTCTGGCAATCAGCCCCAGCATTTT